This paragraph covers one T cell receptor (beta chain) sequence. Assay: immunoSEQ multiplex PCR; the TCRdb copy retains only in-frame clones and omits some. Here the sample spans 40,000 to 50,000 clones, 89% being singletons. The data were taken from a study of blood T cell repertoires in COVID-19. Whole-study context: The United States, Italy and Spain were the sources of the acute and convalescent COVID-19 samples.

V was clipped by 2 bases and J by 5 bases, with 18 bases between them. Germline lookup yields CDR1 MDHEN and CDR2 SYDVKM. This CDR3 has 16 residues. This chain connects TRBV28 to TRBJ1-2, with D hard to call. The receptor was isolated from a man between 45 and 60 years old with active COVID-19. The sequenced sample was peripheral blood. The CDR3 loop reads CASSLPRRRGEYGYTF. The CDR3, as DNA: TGTGCCAGCAGTTTACCCCGCCGTCGTGGGGAGTATGGCTACACCTTC.